These 30 T cell receptor beta chains were all obtained from the same sample, sequenced in a study of neurological immune-mediated disorders. One entry per CDR3 protein results from TCRdb running MiXCR on the 5' RACE reads. The repertoire has 45,000 to 50,000 distinct CDR3 sequences, 3% to 3.5% of them found once; the top ten carry more than 12%. The sequenced sample consisted of PBMCs. All receptors derive from a woman between 45 and 65 years old with multiple sclerosis.

At least ten counts were recorded for this clonotype. The chain employs TRBV20-1 and TRBJ1-1; no definite D call. The CDR3 loop spans 12 amino acids. V shed 2 bases and J shed 7 bases, with 11 bases lying between them. Germline CDR1 DFQATT, CDR2 SNEGSKA (reference sequence). CDR3 residues: CSARSDRLEAFF. CDR3 sequence (DNA): TGCAGTGCTAGATCGGACCGCCTTGAAGCTTTCTTT.

Many counts were recorded for this clonotype. The chain uses TRBV20-1 and TRBJ1-6; unclear D gene. Trimming pared 8 bases from V and 18 bases from J, leaving 26 bases between. Germline lookup yields CDR1 DFQATT and CDR2 SNEGSKA (reference sequence). This CDR3 contains 13 residues. This CDR3 is CSIIKTGTREPHF. The CDR3 DNA reads TGCAGTATCATAAAGACTGGTACGAGAGAACCCCACTTT.

This clonotype was observed many times. The V and J genes are TRBV5-1 and TRBJ2-3; 8 nucleotides agree with TRBD2. CDR1 SGHRS and CDR2 YFSETQ come from the germline V gene. V shed 0 bases and J 6 bases; nucleotides not matched to a gene: 3. CDR3 length: 14 residues. The CDR3 here is CASSLGLASDTQYF. CDR3 in DNA: TGCGCCAGCAGCTTGGGACTAGCGTCGGATACGCAGTATTTT. Variable domain in full (rest from reference TRBV5-1 and TRBJ2-3): KAGVTQTPRYLIKTRGQQVTLSCSPISGHRSVSWYQQTPGQGLQFLFEYFSETQRNKGNFPGRFSGRQFSNSRSEMNVSTLELGDSALYLCASSLGLASDTQYFGPGTRLTVL.

There are many counts of this clonotype. CDR3 bases: TGTGCCAGCAGCCGCCTACAAGGGAACACTGAAGCTTTCTTT. Its protein is CASSRLQGNTEAFF. The V call is TRBV12-3 or TRBV12-4, the J call TRBJ1-1; D is undetermined. The CDR3 contains 14 residues. Between the trimmed V and J ends, which lost 6 bases and 1 base, there was a span of 12 bases.

This clonotype was recorded at least ten times. The chain has TRBV5-1 and TRBJ1-2; 7 positions match TRBD1. The germline CDR1 and CDR2 sequences are SGHRS and YFSETQ. J gave up 7 bases and V 4 bases, and 13 bases lay outside the gene matches. The CDR3 is 15 amino acids. CDR3 amino acids: CASSRGEGTASGYTF. CDR3 sequence (DNA): TGCGCCAGCAGCCGGGGGGAAGGGACAGCGTCTGGCTACACCTTC. Full variable domain (outside the CDR3, taken from reference TRBV5-1 and TRBJ1-2): KAGVTQTPRYLIKTRGQQVTLSCSPISGHRSVSWYQQTPGQGLQFLFEYFSETQRNKGNFPGRFSGRQFSNSRSEMNVSTLELGDSALYLCASSRGEGTASGYTFGSGTRLTVV.

This clonotype was picked up many times. This chain connects TRBV5-1 to TRBJ2-6; TRBD1 is a possible D gene (5 bases). The CDR3 has 14 residues. The V end was cut by 2 bases, the J end by 2 bases, with 5 bases between. Germline assignment: CDR1 SGHRS and CDR2 YFSETQ. The CDR3 sequence: CASSLQAGANVLTF. CDR3 DNA sequence: TGCGCCAGCAGCTTACAGGCTGGGGCCAACGTCCTGACTTTC.

This clonotype has ten or more counts. V is TRBV20-1 and J is TRBJ2-1; 9 bases are a match to TRBD1. This CDR3 spans 18 amino acids. In germline, CDR1 is DFQATT, CDR2 SNEGSKA (reference sequence). V lost 3 bases to trimming and J lost 4 bases; unmatched junction nucleotides: 16. The CDR3 loop is CSASPDRGSVGIYNEQFF. The CDR3 nucleotides read TGCAGTGCTAGCCCGGACAGGGGCTCGGTCGGGATTTACAATGAGCAGTTCTTC.

This clonotype came up many times. The chain is built from TRBV6-1 and TRBJ1-5; the D is unclear. The length of the CDR3 is 14 residues. CDR1 and CDR2 (germline): MNHNS, SASEGT. V shed 4 bases and J shed 0 bases, with 7 bases lying between them. The CDR3 loop is CASSVSDSNQPQHF. CDR3 sequence (DNA): TGTGCCAGCAGTGTGAGCGATAGCAATCAGCCCCAGCATTTT.

This clonotype came up many times. The chain couples TRBV5-1 to TRBJ2-5, with TRBD1 matching 8 bases. Trimming took 5 bases from V and 1 from J; bases not matched to a gene: 7. Germline loops: CDR1 SGHRS, CDR2 YFSETQ. The CDR3 has 15 amino acids. The CDR3 DNA reads as TGCGCCAGCAGGAGCCACGGACAGGGCCAAGAGACCCAGTACTTC. It specifies CASRSHGQGQETQYF.

The CDR3 loop reads CASSRQISNEKLFF. The CDR3, as DNA: TGCGCCAGCAGCCGACAGATATCTAATGAAAAACTGTTTTTT. The rearrangement uses TRBV5-1 and TRBJ1-4; D perhaps matches TRBD1 (5 bases). This CDR3 comprises 14 residues. The germline V and J ends were trimmed by 4 bases and 3 bases, with 10 bases remaining between them. The V gene's germline CDR1 is SGHRS and CDR2 YFSETQ.

This clonotype was counted ten times or more. CDR3 residues: CASSLADSGEAFF. The CDR3 DNA follows: TGTGCCAGCAGCTTAGCCGACAGCGGCGAAGCTTTCTTT. The chain uses TRBV7-9 and TRBJ1-1, with D tentatively TRBD1 (5 bases). The CDR3 covers 13 residues. CDR1 is SEHNR, CDR2 FQNEAQ, per germline (reference sequence). V was clipped by 0 bases and J by 8 bases, with 10 bases between them.

This clonotype was found a few times. The conserved final phenylalanine or tryptophan is absent from the CDR3, which likely points to a read error. It is unclear where the CDR3 begins or ends on the DNA, so no DNA is shown, and the CDR3 is as TCRdb lists it. The CDR3 reads CSARDPLRDLGGL. The chain links TRBV20-1 to TRBJ2-5; the table assigns TRBD2, which was not confirmed against the DNA. The CDR3 region is 13 residues in length, termini included. CDR1 and CDR2 (germline): DFQATT, SNEGSKA (reference sequence).

This clonotype appeared many times. V is TRBV20-1 and J is TRBJ2-5; 8 positions agree with TRBD1. Germline-derived CDR1 and CDR2 are DFQATT and SNEGSKA (reference sequence). The CDR3 extends over 12 amino acids. J gave up 7 bases and V 1 base, and 2 bases lay outside the gene matches. This chain's CDR3 is CSARVTGGTQYF. CDR3 coding DNA: TGCAGTGCTAGAGTTACAGGGGGGACCCAGTACTTC.

In this sample, this clonotype turned up many times. This chain links TRBV5-5 with TRBJ1-2, with D uncertain. Germline lookup yields CDR1 SGHKS and CDR2 YYEKEE (reference sequence). The CDR3 extends over 13 amino acids. Trimming left V 4 bases short and J 3 bases short, with 10 bases between. CDR3 residues: CASSPDTDYGYTF. In nucleotides, the CDR3 is TGTGCCAGCAGCCCCGACACGGACTATGGCTACACCTTC.

In its sample, this clonotype was seen many times. The chain employs TRBV7-8 and TRBJ1-4; 8 bases map to TRBD1. Trimming removed 5 bases from V and 7 bases from J; junction bases left unmatched: 9. The CDR3 covers 15 residues. The V gene's germline CDR1 is SGHVS and CDR2 FQNEAQ. CDR3 loop: CASSLQQGAFEKLFF. The CDR3 bases are TGTGCCAGCAGCCTACAGCAGGGGGCATTTGAAAAACTGTTTTTT.

Many counts were recorded for this clonotype. The rearrangement uses TRBV20-1 and TRBJ2-3, with D possibly matching TRBD2 (6 bases). Trimming removed 3 bases at V and 6 bases at J, with 7 bases between. In germline, CDR1 is DFQATT, CDR2 SNEGSKA (reference sequence). This CDR3 has 11 amino acids. CDR3 residues: CSASRGDTQYF. In nucleotides, the CDR3 is TGCAGTGCTAGTCGGGGGGATACGCAGTATTTT.

This clonotype came up many times. The chain carries TRBV20-1 and TRBJ1-5; 9 nucleotides match TRBD1. Trimming cost V 3 bases and J 4 bases; bases outside gene matches: 7. This CDR3 is built from 15 residues. Germline CDR1 reads DFQATT; CDR2 reads SNEGSKA (reference sequence). CDR3 nucleotides: TGCAGTGCTAGGACCCCGGGACAGGGTAATCAGCCCCAGCATTTT. This translates into CSARTPGQGNQPQHF.

This clonotype has at least ten counts. V usage is TRBV20-1 and J usage is TRBJ2-5; a weak D match, TRBD2 (6 bases). This CDR3 contains 12 residues. CDR1 is DFQATT, CDR2 SNEGSKA, per germline (reference sequence). V was cut by 6 bases and J by 5 bases, with 13 bases left in between. CDR3 residues: CSARTTRETQYF. CDR3 sequence (DNA): TGCAGTGCCCGGACTACCCGGGAGACCCAGTACTTC.

This clonotype was picked up many times. V gene TRBV3-1 combines with J gene TRBJ2-5; no clear D gene. The V gene's germline CDR1 is LGHDT and CDR2 YNNKEL (reference sequence). Trimming removed 0 bases from V and 2 bases from J, with 13 bases in between. CDR3 size: 16 residues. CDR3 nucleotides: TGTGCCAGCAGCCAAGAGTTCCGGGCAGCACAAGAGACCCAGTACTTC. Its protein is CASSQEFRAAQETQYF.

This clonotype was seen many times. This chain links TRBV25-1 with TRBJ2-1; D call uncertain. The V end was cut by 6 bases, the J end by 4 bases, with 10 bases between. The CDR3 is made up of 13 amino acids. Germline V gives CDR1 MGHDK, CDR2 SYGVNS. The CDR3 region is CASSLSEYNEQFF. CDR3 DNA sequence: TGTGCCAGCAGCCTCTCAGAATACAATGAGCAGTTCTTC.

This clonotype was seen repeatedly, ten times or more. The chain combines TRBV20-1 with TRBJ1-5; tentative D call: TRBD1 (5 bases). The V and J ends lost 6 bases and 1 base respectively, with 16 bases between them. Germline CDR1 is DFQATT and CDR2 is SNEGSKA (reference sequence). The CDR3 is 15 residues long. The CDR3: CSAKFLRESNQPQHF. The DNA for the CDR3 is TGCAGTGCAAAGTTCCTCAGGGAAAGCAATCAGCCCCAGCATTTT.

This clonotype was observed many times. This chain uses TRBV5-1 with TRBJ2-5, with 9 nucleotides matching TRBD2. In germline, CDR1 is SGHRS, CDR2 YFSETQ. The junction had 4 bases not matched to a gene; V was cut back by 2 bases and J by 5 bases. The CDR3 runs to 14 residues. The CDR3 loop reads CASSLIAGAETQYF. The DNA of the CDR3 is TGCGCCAGCAGCTTAATAGCGGGAGCCGAGACCCAGTACTTC.

This clonotype was seen ten or more times. V is TRBV5-6 and J is TRBJ1-1, with D unclear. Trimming left V 0 bases short and J 1 base short, with 7 bases between. The V gene's germline CDR1 is SGHDT and CDR2 YYEEEE. The CDR3 is made up of 14 amino acids. CDR3 bases: TGTGCCAGCAGCTTGGGTTGGGGGAACACTGAAGCTTTCTTT. Its translation: CASSLGWGNTEAFF.

This clonotype was seen at least ten times. The rearrangement joins TRBV15 to TRBJ2-5; D unclear. Germline V gene data show CDR1 as LNHNV and CDR2 as YYDKDF (reference sequence). Between the trimmed V and J ends, which lost 1 base and 1 base, there was a span of 7 bases. The CDR3 is 14 residues long. The CDR3 DNA follows: TGTGCCACCAGCAGAGGTTCCTTCCAAGAGACCCAGTACTTC. Protein: CATSRGSFQETQYF.

This clonotype was found many times. The chain carries TRBV4-1 and TRBJ1-4; D perhaps matches TRBD1 (5 bases). Deletions cut 3 bases from V and 8 bases from J, with 10 bases between. This CDR3 spans 13 amino acids. Germline V CDR1 and CDR2: MGHRA, YSYEKL. CDR3 bases: TGCGCCAGCAGCCAGATAAGGGGAGAAAAACTGTTTTTT. It specifies CASSQIRGEKLFF.

This clonotype showed up many times. The V call is TRBV5-1, the J call TRBJ2-1; TRBD1 matches at 10 bases. This CDR3 is 15 amino acids long. J was trimmed by 5 bases and V by 8 bases; bases with no gene match: 10. Germline CDR1 reads SGHRS; CDR2 reads YFSETQ. This CDR3 is CASGQGEVMNNEQFF. CDR3 DNA sequence: TGCGCCAGTGGACAGGGGGAAGTTATGAACAATGAGCAGTTCTTC.

This clonotype has a count of ten or more. This chain joins TRBV20-1 and TRBJ2-7; maybe TRBD2 (6 bases). This CDR3 contains 16 residues. The V gene lost 0 bases and the J gene lost 1 base, with 16 bases spanning the gap. Germline V CDR1 and CDR2: DFQATT, SNEGSKA (reference sequence). The DNA of the CDR3 is TGCAGTGCTAGAGATCCCCTATCGGGAGCTTCCTACGAGCAGTACTTC. It yields the protein CSARDPLSGASYEQYF.

This clonotype came up many times. The chain carries TRBV4-1 and TRBJ2-1; 10 bases fit TRBD2. V lost 1 base and J lost 7; bases outside the gene matches: 4. Germline CDR1 reads MGHRA; CDR2 reads YSYEKL. This CDR3 spans 15 amino acids. The CDR3 bases are TGCGCCAGCAGCCAAGTAAGCGGGGGGGGGAATGAGCAGTTCTTC. The encoded protein is CASSQVSGGGNEQFF.

The table lists this clonotype with many counts. The chain combines TRBV6-6 with TRBJ1-2; 8 bases align to TRBD1. Germline trimming cut 6 bases from V and 8 bases from J; bases unmatched to any gene: 11. Germline loops: CDR1 MNHNY, CDR2 SVGAGI (reference sequence). This CDR3 spans 14 amino acids. The CDR3 nucleotides are TGTGCCAGCAGCCCAGGACAGGGAAGTGGCGGCTACACCTTC. It translates to CASSPGQGSGGYTF.

This clonotype was detected ten times or more. The V and J genes are TRBV10-2 and TRBJ2-5; the D is unclear. Germline V lookup: CDR1 WSHSY, CDR2 SAAADI. Trimming pared 2 bases from V and 1 base from J, leaving 14 bases between. This CDR3 region has 16 residues. Here the CDR3 DNA reads TGCGCCAGCAGTGAGATCGGAGTTACCCTCCAAGAGACCCAGTACTTC. This gives the protein CASSEIGVTLQETQYF.